Listed below are T cell receptor beta chains from one sample, sequenced in a study of Graves' ophthalmopathy and Graves' hyperthyroidism. TCRdb fed the multiplex PCR reads into MiXCR, producing one record per CDR3 protein. The repertoire holds 660,000 or so distinct CDR3 sequences, with about two fifths as singletons. The specimen was peripheral blood. Receptors originate from an adult man with Graves' ophthalmopathy. CDR3s include the opening cysteine and the closing phenylalanine or tryptophan. D genes are given only for firm matches. Clone size is shown for a subset of rows, as once, few, many or a class of expanded clone.

>TRBV6-2/TRBV6-3|14|TRBJ2-6|many|-
TGTGCCAGCAGTTACCCCTCTGGGGCCAACGTCCTGACTTTC
CASSYPSGANVLTF
>TRBV7-6|15|TRBJ2-5|-|TRBD1
TGTGCCAGCAGACCGGGACAGGGGTATTCAGAGACCCAGTACTTC
CASRPGQGYSETQYF
>TRBV29-1|14|TRBJ1-1|-|-
TGCAGTGGGGCGGGCAGGGGATCGAACACTGAAGCTTTCTTT
CSGAGRGSNTEAFF
>TRBV20-1|18|TRBJ2-6|many|-
TGCAGTGCTAACAACCGGGAACGAGGTGGCTCTGGGGCCAACGTCCTGACTTTC
CSANNRERGGSGANVLTF
>TRBV7-3|13|TRBJ1-1|many|-
TGTGCCAGCAGCACTTACAGGGACACTGAAGCTTTCTTT
CASSTYRDTEAFF
>TRBV5-8|14|TRBJ1-1|-|TRBD1
TGTGCCAGCAGCCACGACAGGGTACCGGCTGAAGCTTTCTTT
CASSHDRVPAEAFF
>TRBV7-8|12|TRBJ2-7|many|-
TGTGCCAGCAGCCCCGGTGAGTACGAGCAGTACTTC
CASSPGEYEQYF
>TRBV29-1|12|TRBJ2-7|-|TRBD1
TGCAGCCAAGACAGGGGGTTCCACGAGCAGTACTTC
CSQDRGFHEQYF
>TRBV7-8|16|TRBJ2-7|few|TRBD1
TGTGCCAGCAGCTCGGCCGGACAGGACCCAACCTACGAGCAGTACTTC
CASSSAGQDPTYEQYF
>TRBV9|18|TRBJ2-5|-|TRBD2
TGTGCCAGCAGCCAAGTGTTAGCGGGGGGGAACGTCCAAGAGACCCAGTACTTC
CASSQVLAGGNVQETQYF
>TRBV2|16|TRBJ1-3|many|-
TGTGCCAGCAGTGAAATGGTATTTGGCTCTGGAAACACCATATATTTT
CASSEMVFGSGNTIYF
>TRBV2|11|TRBJ1-1|once|TRBD1
TGTGCCGGTGGGCAGGGGGCTGAAGCTTTCTTT
CAGGQGAEAFF
>TRBV10-3|13|TRBJ1-1|many|-
TGTGCCATCAGAGACAGACCGAACACTGAAGCTTTCTTT
CAIRDRPNTEAFF
>TRBV5-8|15|TRBJ2-7|-|TRBD1
TGTGCCAGCAGCTTTTACCGGGACAGAACCTACGAGCAGTACTTC
CASSFYRDRTYEQYF
>TRBV6-5|15|TRBJ2-5|few|TRBD1
TGTGCCAGCAGTCAAACAGGGGGCAGGGAGAAGACCCAGTACTTC
CASSQTGGREKTQYF
>TRBV18|15|TRBJ1-1|-|-
TGTGCCAGCTCAGTGACCAAAGACAGTAACACTGAAGCTTTCTTT
CASSVTKDSNTEAFF
>TRBV2|15|TRBJ2-3|-|TRBD1
TGTGCCAGCAGTGATCAGGGGGCGAGGACAGATACGCAGTATTTT
CASSDQGARTDTQYF
>TRBV12-3/TRBV12-4|15|TRBJ1-4|once|TRBD1
TGTGCCAGCGGTTCCCACAGGGGAACTAATGAAAAACTGTTTTTT
CASGSHRGTNEKLFF
>TRBV19|13|TRBJ1-5|many|-
TGTGCCAGTAGTCCTCAAGGGGGGGGCGATGGGTTTTTT
CASSPQGGGDGFF
>TRBV7-2|15|TRBJ1-2|many|-
TGTGCCAGCACCGACACCCGGACAGCCACCTATGGCTACACCTTC
CASTDTRTATYGYTF
>TRBV19|13|TRBJ1-5|many|-
TGTGCCAGTATGGGATATAGCAATCAGCCCCAGCATTTT
CASMGYSNQPQHF
>TRBV7-2|14|TRBJ1-3|many|-
TGTGCCAGCAGCTTCGCCGGCCATGGAAACACCATATATTTT
CASSFAGHGNTIYF
>TRBV25-1|14|TRBJ1-6|few|-
TGTGCCAGCGTGAGACAGTCCTATAATTCACCCCTCCACTTT
CASVRQSYNSPLHF
>TRBV5-1|15|TRBJ1-1|many|-
TGCGCCAGCAGCTTGGGCCCGGGGAGGAACACTGAAGCTTTCTTT
CASSLGPGRNTEAFF
>TRBV29-1|13|TRBJ1-1|-|TRBD1
TGCAGCGCGACAGGGGGTAAGGGCACTGAAGCTTTCTTT
CSATGGKGTEAFF
>TRBV15|16|TRBJ1-4|-|-
TGTGCCACCAGCAGAGGAAGGGCGGGAACTAATGAAAAACTGTTTTTT
CATSRGRAGTNEKLFF